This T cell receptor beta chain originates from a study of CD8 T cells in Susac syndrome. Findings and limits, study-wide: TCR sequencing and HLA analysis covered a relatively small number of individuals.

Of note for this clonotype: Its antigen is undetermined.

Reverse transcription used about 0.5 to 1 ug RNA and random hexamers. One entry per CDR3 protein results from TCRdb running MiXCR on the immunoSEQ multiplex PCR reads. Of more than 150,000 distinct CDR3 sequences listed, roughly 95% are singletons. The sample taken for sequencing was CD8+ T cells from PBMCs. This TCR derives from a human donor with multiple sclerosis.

DNA of the CDR3: TGTGCCAGCAGCCAGAGACAGGGGTTAGGGGCCAACGTCCTGACTTTC. Protein: CASSQRQGLGANVLTF. The rearrangement links TRBV9 to TRBJ2-6; 8 bases fit TRBD1. J was trimmed by 4 bases and V by 4 bases; bases with no gene match: 7. Germline-derived CDR1 and CDR2 are SGDLS and YYNGEE. The CDR3 runs to 16 residues.